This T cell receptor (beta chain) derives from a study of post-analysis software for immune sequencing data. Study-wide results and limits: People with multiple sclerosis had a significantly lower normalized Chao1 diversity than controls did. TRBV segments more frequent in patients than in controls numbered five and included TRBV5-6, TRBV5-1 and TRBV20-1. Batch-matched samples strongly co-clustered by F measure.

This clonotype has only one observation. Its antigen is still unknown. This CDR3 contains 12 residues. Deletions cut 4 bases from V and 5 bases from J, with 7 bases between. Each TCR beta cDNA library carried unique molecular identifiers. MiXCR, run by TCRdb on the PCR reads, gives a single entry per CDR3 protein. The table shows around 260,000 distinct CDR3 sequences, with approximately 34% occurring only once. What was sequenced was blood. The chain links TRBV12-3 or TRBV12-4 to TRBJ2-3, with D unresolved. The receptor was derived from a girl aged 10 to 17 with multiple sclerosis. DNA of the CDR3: TGTGCCAGCAGTTCCTTAGGAGATACGCAGTATTTT. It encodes CASSSLGDTQYF.